This passage covers 24 T cell receptor beta chains from one sample sequenced in a study of Graves' ophthalmopathy and Graves' hyperthyroidism. TCR beta CDR3 amplification used RNA transcripts. After a first-round RT-PCR with HTBI primers, a second-round multiplex PCR was run. Each CDR3 protein is one row after TCRdb ran MiXCR on the multiplex PCR reads. Here the sample spans 500,000 to 800,000 distinct CDR3 sequences, over 40% being singletons. Sequencing input: peripheral blood. These TCRs come from an adult man with Graves' ophthalmopathy.

The V call is TRBV10-2, the J call TRBJ2-1; D ambiguous. The V end lost 7 bases, the J end lost 0 bases, and 10 bases lay between the germline ends. The CDR3 has 14 amino acids. The V gene's germline CDR1 is WSHSY and CDR2 SAAADI. CDR3 loop: CASNLGRSYNEQFF. For the CDR3, the DNA is TGCGCCAGCAACCTAGGGCGCTCCTACAATGAGCAGTTCTTC.

This clonotype was counted a single time. A much larger clonotype is one base distant, so this may be a read error. The V gene is TRBV19, the J gene TRBJ2-7; D unclear. Germline lookup yields CDR1 LNHDA and CDR2 SQIVND (reference sequence). The CDR3 sequence is 14 residues long. The V end was cut by 5 bases, the J end by 4 bases, with 15 bases between. CDR3 loop: CASSPRAVVYEQYF. The CDR3 DNA is TGTGCCAGTAGTCCCCGGGCCGTTGTGTACGAGCAGTACTTC.

This clonotype appeared many times. This chain joins TRBV20-1 and TRBJ1-6, with TRBD1 as a possible D gene (6 bases). The CDR3 has 13 residues. Trimming took 0 bases from V and 6 from J, leaving 6 bases between them. Germline V gene sequence: CDR1 DFQATT, CDR2 SNEGSKA (reference sequence). The CDR3 DNA reads as TGCAGTGCTAGAGACAGGGGTAATTCACCCCTCCACTTT. Amino acid sequence: CSARDRGNSPLHF.

The chain is built from TRBV4-1 and TRBJ2-5; maybe TRBD2 (5 bases). Germline lookup yields CDR1 MGHRA and CDR2 YSYEKL. The CDR3 totals 15 residues. Between the trimmed V and J ends, which lost 1 base and 5 bases, there was a span of 14 bases. CDR3 sequence reads: CASSQGWQRGETQYF. The CDR3 nucleotides are TGCGCCAGCAGCCAAGGATGGCAAAGAGGGGAGACCCAGTACTTC.

The table lists this clonotype with many counts. The chain has TRBV2 and TRBJ2-6, with 7 nucleotides matching TRBD2. The CDR3 is made up of 15 amino acids. Trimming at V came to 8 bases and at J to 0 bases, leaving 4 bases not matched to a gene. Germline V lookup: CDR1 SNHLY, CDR2 FYNNEI. This chain's CDR3 is CASAGVSSGANVLTF. In nucleotides, the CDR3 is TGTGCCAGCGCGGGGGTTTCCTCTGGGGCCAACGTCCTGACTTTC.

This clonotype showed up many times. The chain has TRBV29-1 and TRBJ2-7; D tentatively reads TRBD1 or TRBD2 (5 bases each). This CDR3 region has 13 residues. The germline V gene encodes CDR1 SQVTM and CDR2 ANQGSEA. Deletions cut 3 bases from V and 3 bases from J, with 12 bases between. The CDR3 nucleotides are TGCAGCGTTGAGGGGGATTCGGTCTACGAGCAGTACTTC. Translating gives CSVEGDSVYEQYF.

The genes are TRBV12-3 or TRBV12-4 and TRBJ2-7; D is possibly TRBD2 (5 bases). V lost 5 bases, J lost 9 bases, and 23 bases lay in between. The CDR3 extends over 15 amino acids. This CDR3 reads CASSEMRVSTSGQYF. The CDR3 DNA reads as TGTGCCAGCAGTGAGATGAGGGTTTCCACAAGCGGGCAGTACTTC.

This clonotype has at least ten counts. This chain joins TRBV5-1 and TRBJ2-7, with 11 bases aligning to TRBD2. The V and J ends lost 1 base and 2 bases, in that order; junction bases with no gene match: 11. This CDR3 spans 18 amino acids. In germline, CDR1 is SGHRS, CDR2 YFSETQ. The CDR3, as DNA: TGCGCCAGCAGCTTGAGGGCTAGCGGGAGGACCTCAACCTACGAGCAGTACTTC. This gives the protein CASSLRASGRTSTYEQYF.

The J gene is TRBJ1-2, the V gene TRBV5-4; D gene unclear. From germline, CDR1 is SGHNT and CDR2 YYREEE (reference sequence). The V and J ends lost 0 bases and 8 bases respectively, with 14 bases between them. The CDR3 is 14 amino acids. The DNA of the CDR3 is TGTGCCAGCAGCTTGGGACGGAACCCCCGGGGCTACACCTTC. This encodes CASSLGRNPRGYTF.

This clonotype was found many times. The rearrangement joins TRBV7-9 to TRBJ1-4, with D perhaps TRBD1 (5 bases). The germline V and J ends were trimmed by 6 bases and 7 bases, with 21 bases remaining between them. In germline, CDR1 is SEHNR, CDR2 FQNEAQ (reference sequence). The CDR3 sequence is 16 residues long. The CDR3 spells CASRSARDLGGEKLFF. CDR3 bases: TGTGCCAGCAGGTCGGCCAGGGACTTGGGGGGTGAAAAACTGTTTTTT.

This chain connects TRBV29-1 to TRBJ1-2, with 9 nucleotides matching TRBD1. The germline CDR1 and CDR2 sequences are SQVTM and ANQGSEA. V lost 8 bases to trimming and J lost 2 bases; unmatched junction nucleotides: 12. CDR3 length equals 15 residues. CDR3 coding DNA: TGCAGCAGTGCTAGCCCGGGACAGGGAAACTATGGCTACACCTTC. Amino acid sequence: CSSASPGQGNYGYTF.

The V call is TRBV19, the J call TRBJ1-5, with TRBD1 matching over 7 bases. The V segment lost 5 bases and the J segment 0 bases; nucleotides outside the gene matches: 16. This CDR3 has 19 residues. Germline CDR1 LNHDA, CDR2 SQIVND (reference sequence). The CDR3 DNA reads as TGTGCCAGTAGTCGCGGGGACAGCAACGCCCGATATAGCAATCAGCCCCAGCATTTT. It codes for CASSRGDSNARYSNQPQHF.

Details on this clonotype: A read error may account for a junction end that differs from germline. This chain connects TRBV29-1 to TRBJ1-1; 12 bases fit TRBD1. CDR3 length: 11 residues. The germline CDR1 and CDR2 sequences are SQVTM and ANQGSEA. CDR3 coding DNA: TGCAGCGTTGAAGGCGGGACAGGGGGCCGCTTT. Amino acids: CSVEGGTGGRF.

This clonotype appeared many times. The V and J genes are TRBV19 and TRBJ1-1; D is unresolved. CDR3 length: 10 amino acids. Germline V gene data show CDR1 as LNHDA and CDR2 as SQIVND (reference sequence). Trimming stripped 9 bases from V and 10 bases from J, with 12 bases between. The CDR3 reads CASFPRRAFF. DNA of the CDR3: TGTGCCAGCTTCCCCCGGAGAGCTTTCTTT.

This clonotype showed up just a few times. The chain couples TRBV9 to TRBJ2-2; D remains unclear. CDR1 and CDR2 from the germline V gene are SGDLS and YYNGEE. The CDR3 is made up of 15 amino acids. Trimming shortened V by 2 bases and J by 5 bases, and 13 bases separated the two germline ends. CDR3 coding DNA: TGTGCCAGCAGCGTTGACGATCCCATAACCGGGGAGCTGTTTTTT. It is translated as CASSVDDPITGELFF.

The V gene is TRBV10-3, the J gene TRBJ1-4, with TRBD1 matching over 10 bases. J gave up 7 bases and V 5 bases, and 7 bases lay outside the gene matches. Germline V CDR1 and CDR2: ENHRY, SYGVKD. This CDR3 region has 15 residues. For the CDR3, the DNA is TGTGCCATCAGTCCGGGGACAGGGGCGAGTGAAAAACTGTTTTTT. It encodes CAISPGTGASEKLFF.

This chain uses TRBV24-1 with TRBJ1-1; TRBD1 aligns across 8 bases. V gave up 5 bases and J gave up 11 bases; unmatched junction bases: 3. Germline CDR1 and CDR2: KGHDR and SFDVKD. The length of the CDR3 is 11 residues. CDR3 DNA: TGTGCCACCAGTGGGACAGGGACGGCTTTCTTT. It is translated as CATSGTGTAFF.

This clonotype showed up just once. One junction end does not reproduce the germline sequence, and a read error may be involved. The V call is TRBV24-1, the J call TRBJ2-2; 8 bases agree with TRBD1. This CDR3 has 14 amino acids. Germline V gene data show CDR1 as KGHDR and CDR2 as SFDVKD. CDR3 nucleotide sequence: TGTGCCAGCAGTCCGACAGGGGTAACCGGGGAGCTGTTTTTT. This gives the protein CASSPTGVTGELFF.

This clonotype appeared many times. This chain joins TRBV10-3 and TRBJ2-6; no firm D call. The CDR3 is 16 residues long. Trimming cost V 7 bases and J 0 bases, with 13 bases left between them. Germline CDR1 is ENHRY and CDR2 is SYGVKD. CDR3 sequence (DNA): TGTGCCATCACCGGCGTAATGACCTCTGGGGCCAACGTCCTGACTTTC. Translating gives CAITGVMTSGANVLTF.

This clonotype was detected ten times or more. The chain uses TRBV29-1 and TRBJ2-6, with D hard to call. This CDR3 is 15 amino acids long. Germline V gives CDR1 SQVTM, CDR2 ANQGSEA. Trimming took off 0 bases at V and 4 bases at J, with 10 bases between the two ends. The CDR3 DNA reads as TGCAGCGTTGAAGACTCTTTGGGAGGGGCCAACGTCCTGACTTTC. Protein product: CSVEDSLGGANVLTF.

This clonotype was observed many times. The chain is built from TRBV7-2 and TRBJ2-7; D possibly corresponds to TRBD2 (6 bases). The V and J ends lost 1 base and 7 bases respectively, with 17 bases between them. In germline, CDR1 is SGHTA, CDR2 FQGNSA. This CDR3 contains 15 residues. The CDR3 loop is CASSLGSAELAEQYF. The CDR3 nucleotides read TGTGCCAGCAGCTTAGGTTCAGCCGAGCTAGCGGAGCAGTACTTC.

V usage is TRBV20-1 and J usage is TRBJ1-1, with no clear D. Germline V gene data show CDR1 as DFQATT and CDR2 as SNEGSKA (reference sequence). The CDR3 totals 13 residues. V shed 3 bases and J shed 3 bases, with 11 bases lying between them. CDR3 DNA: TGCAGTGCTAGTTCCTCGGGAGACACTGAAGCTTTCTTT. Its protein product is CSASSSGDTEAFF.

This clonotype was observed a few times. The V gene is TRBV5-6, the J gene TRBJ1-6; tentative D call: TRBD1 (5 bases). The CDR3 runs to 14 residues. Trimming pared 0 bases from V and 6 bases from J, leaving 7 bases between. Germline assignment: CDR1 SGHDT and CDR2 YYEEEE. DNA of the CDR3: TGTGCCAGCAGCTTGGCAGGGTTTAATTCACCCCTCCACTTT. Translated: CASSLAGFNSPLHF.

A remark on this clonotype: Sequence at one end of the junction differs from germline and may be a read error. The chain combines TRBV2 with TRBJ1-1; D gene uncertain. Germline V gene sequence: CDR1 SNHLY, CDR2 FYNNEI. The length of the CDR3 is 12 residues. The CDR3 loop is CASSDRMGPGLF. In DNA, the CDR3 is TGTGCCAGCAGTGACAGGATGGGTCCCGGACTCTTT.